These T cell receptor beta chains were read from a single sample in a study of blood T cell repertoires in COVID-19. Sequenced by immunoSEQ multiplex PCR; TCRdb stores in-frame clones only, minus some. The profile shows some 70,000 clones, over 80% of them singletons. Sequenced sample: peripheral blood. These TCRs come from a man over 45 with COVID-19, enrolled during active disease. CDR3s include the opening cysteine and the closing phenylalanine or tryptophan. A D gene is named only where the DNA matches it firmly. Size values are once, few and many counts, or a class for expanded clones, and some rows have none.

j_gene,abundance,v_gene,d_gene,CDR3nt,CDR3aa
TRBJ2-4,few,TRBV6-5,.,TGTGCCACCATCCAACTCAGGGGGGACATTCAGTACTTC,CATIQLRGDIQYF
TRBJ2-1,.,TRBV6-4,.,TGTGCCAGCAGTGACTCAGGGGGAGGGAGGTACAATGAGCAGTTCTTC,CASSDSGGGRYNEQFF
TRBJ2-7,.,TRBV18,TRBD1,TGTGCCAGCTCACCGGGACAGAGCTACGAGCAGTACTTC,CASSPGQSYEQYF
TRBJ2-1,.,TRBV29-1,.,TGCAGCGTCCCCCCCCCGGACAGCGCCCTCAAGGAGCAGTTCTTC,CSVPPPDSALKEQFF
TRBJ1-3,many,TRBV30,.,TGTGCCTGGGCAAGGGGCCGGGGAAACACCATATATTTT,CAWARGRGNTIYF
TRBJ2-7,.,TRBV3-1/TRBV3-2,.,TGTGCCAGCAGCCGCGCCAGGGGTTACGAGCAGTACTTC,CASSRARGYEQYF
TRBJ1-2,.,TRBV19,TRBD1,TGTGCCAGTATTCGGCGGGCAGGGGGATATGGCTACACCTTC,CASIRRAGGYGYTF
TRBJ1-6,.,TRBV10-2,TRBD1,TGCGCCAGCAGTGGGGGGACAGGCCCTGGTTCACCCCTCCACTTT,CASSGGTGPGSPLHF
TRBJ2-7,.,TRBV10-2,TRBD1,TGCGCCAGCAGTCCGGACAGGGACGAGCAGTACTTC,CASSPDRDEQYF
TRBJ1-1,.,TRBV7-3,TRBD1,TGTGCCAGCAGCTTAAATACAGGGGGCACTGAAGCTTTCTTT,CASSLNTGGTEAFF
TRBJ2-2,.,TRBV4-1,TRBD2,TGCGCCAGCAGCCAGACTAGCGGGAGGGCCACCGGGGAGCTGTTTTTT,CASSQTSGRATGELFF
TRBJ2-7,.,TRBV7-9,.,TGTGCCAGCAGCCCTAGTTCCAGAATCTACGAGCAGTACTTC,CASSPSSRIYEQYF
TRBJ1-2,.,TRBV29-1,.,TGCAGCGTTGATTCGGGTAGGGGCTACACCTTC,CSVDSGRGYTF
TRBJ1-1,.,TRBV7-2,.,TGTGCCAGCAGCCCCCCTTGGGGAGGTGGAACTGAAGCTTTCTTT,CASSPPWGGGTEAFF
TRBJ2-7,few,TRBV10-3,.,TGTGCCATCAGTGATTTGTCCCAACTATACGAGCAGTACTTC,CAISDLSQLYEQYF
TRBJ1-3,.,TRBV7-9,.,TGTGCCAGCAGCTGGGGGATTAACGCGGGGAGGAAGGCCGGAAACACCATATATTTT,CASSWGINAGRKAGNTIYF
TRBJ1-5,.,TRBV2,TRBD1,TGTGCCAGCAGTTCTCCTACAGGGGGCGTGCAGCCCCAGCATTTT,CASSSPTGGVQPQHF
TRBJ2-3,once,TRBV6-5,TRBD2,TGTGCCAGCAGCCGGACTAGCGGGATAACAGATACGCAGTATTTT,CASSRTSGITDTQYF
TRBJ2-4,.,TRBV15,.,TGTGCCACCAGCAGAGAGCTTGACGGGATAGCCAAAAACATTCAGTACTTC,CATSRELDGIAKNIQYF
TRBJ2-2,.,TRBV24-1,.,TGTGCCACCAGTGACCCTATGACAGGTTTCACCGGGGAGCTGTTTTTT,CATSDPMTGFTGELFF
TRBJ2-5,.,TRBV9,TRBD2,TGTGCCAGCAGCGTAGGGTCGGGGGGTTTGCCCCAAGAGACCCAGTACTTC,CASSVGSGGLPQETQYF
TRBJ1-1,.,TRBV6-5,.,TGTGCCAGCAGATCCAGGGGTCTGAACACTGAAGCTTTCTTT,CASRSRGLNTEAFF
TRBJ1-3,.,TRBV5-1,.,TGCGCCAGCAGCTTGGAGAGGCGGGACACCATATATTTT,CASSLERRDTIYF
TRBJ2-5,.,TRBV30,.,TGTGCCTGGAGTGTACAGTCGACCCAGTACTTC,CAWSVQSTQYF
TRBJ1-2,.,TRBV20-1,.,TGCAGTGCTAGTCTCAGGGATAGCGGCTACACCTTC,CSASLRDSGYTF
TRBJ2-2,few,TRBV30,.,TGTGCCCGGGGAAGGGGGGGGACCGGGGAGCTGTTTTTT,CARGRGGTGELFF
TRBJ1-5,.,TRBV7-2,.,TGTGCCAGCAGGCAAACAGGTCCGGGTTGGCCCCAGCATTTT,CASRQTGPGWPQHF
TRBJ2-3,.,TRBV7-9,.,TGTGCCAGCAGCATAAACAGTTTCACTAGCACAGATACGCAGTATTTT,CASSINSFTSTDTQYF